This entry describes one T cell receptor beta chain. Its antigen is currently not known. Per-nucleotide qualities are absent, and no much larger clonotype sits a single base away. The cohort comprised 710 or so healthy bone marrow donors. At the time of sampling, all cohort members were nominally healthy, though unrecorded immune exposures were likely present. The donor tested CMV seropositive and was one of the 289 seropositive cohort members. Every donor gave a peripheral blood sample, and the peripheral blood mononuclear cells from that sample were used for TCR beta sequencing. Genomic DNA extraction from the blood cell samples was performed with the Qiagen DNeasy Blood Extraction Kit. The CDR3 holds 14 amino acids from the cysteine to the phenylalanine. Only CDR3 DNA is held: 42 bases, read in frame from base 1. V gives up 6 bases and J gives up 6 bases, and the segment between their germline ends measures 16 bases. According to the germline V gene, CDR1 reads SGHAT and CDR2 reads FQNNGV.

The library relied on the immunoSEQ multiplex PCR assay. For the multiplex PCR, a mixture combining 60 forward primers for TCR Vbeta segments and 13 reverse primers for TCR Jbeta segments was used. The CDR3 region of rearranged TCR beta genes was amplified from genomic DNA with a multiplex PCR assay. Amplified TCR beta libraries were sequenced as 87-base-pair reads on the Illumina HiSeq System. Per the source publication's procedure: A later analysis tallied approximately 87 million unique TCR beta chains across the 640 or so repertoires, and approximately 12 million of those chains were shared by two or more donors. To remove PCR and sequencing errors, raw reads were error-corrected and collapsed into unique sequences using a nearest-neighbor algorithm that merged closely related sequences. To assign V, D and J gene segments, CDR3 sequences were aligned to IMGT reference sequences. For a sequence to be retained, a match of at least six nucleotides was required to both a V gene segment and a J gene segment. A rearrangement counted as productive if the CDR3 had no stop codons and remained in frame with V and J, and every other rearrangement counted as non-productive. Following IMGT convention, CDR3 was defined as the stretch from the second conserved V-encoded cysteine to the conserved J-encoded phenylalanine. In an earlier analysis of 587 of the donors, sequences lacking an unambiguous match to a single V gene segment were excluded. In an earlier analysis of a few hundred of the donors, a V segment was called functional when productive rearrangements were above 56.7%, and segregating when the standard deviation between donors exceeded 5%. A statistical classification framework was built to diagnose cytomegalovirus status from the catalog of TCR beta chain sequences. A later analysis assigned V and J genes by comparing TCR nucleotide sequences with IMGT/GENE-DB human TR gene sequences. The TCRdist pipeline was used in a later analysis to assign CDR3 sequences and most-parsimonious VDJ recombination scenarios. In a later analysis, each TCR beta chain was defined by its CDR3 amino acid sequence together with its V-gene family, and reads lacking a unique V-gene family were excluded. To address suspected cross-contamination and a sequencing artifact, a later analysis removed 550 to 750 highly shared, low-generation-probability nucleotide sequences. A later analysis calculated a clonal expansion index for each public chain from normalized within-repertoire ranks of inferred template counts. In a later analysis, generation probabilities were computed using a VDJ recombination model fitted to out-of-frame rearrangements, and the results were checked against IGoR. In a later analysis, TCR-TCR, TCR-HLA and TCR-CMV co-occurrence was scored with hypergeometric tests, and a repertoire-size bias correction was applied to TCR pairs. To estimate false discovery rates, a later analysis permuted the HLA or CMV assignments 20 times. In a later analysis, co-occurring TCRs were grouped using DBSCAN, and TCRdist sequence similarity was added for clustering within HLA-allele-positive subsets. Repertoires with fewer than 30,000 or more than 120,000 public chains, plus five repertoires with anomalous nucleotide sharing, were excluded from co-occurrence clustering. This is the immuneACCESS table as TCRdb keeps it, with only in-frame sequences that have V and J called. A part of the clones is gone; compared with another copy, unresolved V genes explain less than half, and the rest is unexplained. V and J calls and clone size are those listed in that table; D and trimming were worked out from the DNA. For this sample the table gives 110,000 to 150,000 clones, of which roughly 80% were detected only once. The ten largest make up 3.5% to 4.5% of the sample.

The sample is drawn from a study of cytomegalovirus exposure and HLA in healthy donors (dated by TCRdb to 2017 to 2019). Describing the broader study: In an earlier analysis of around 540 of the donors, about 270 Gb of sequence data and roughly 100 million unique TCR beta sequences from roughly 200 million T cells were reported. A separate validation cohort of approximately 120 different subjects was used in addition to the approximately 640-subject first cohort. The number of typed donors differed by locus: 629-630 for A, B, C, DRB1 and DQB1; some 500 for DQA1; around 610 for DPA1; and roughly 490 for DPB1. Alongside the repertoire data, information on donor age, sex, ethnicity and CMV serostatus was compiled. The study used immunosequencing to profile the T cell repertoires of approximately 640 subjects and linked those repertoires to cytomegalovirus serostatus. To study patterns of TCR occurrence, a later analysis re-analyzed previously published TCR beta repertoires from around 660 donors and added high-resolution HLA genotyping. To predict cytomegalovirus infection status, the study brought together high-throughput TCR immunosequencing, statistical association of individual TCRs with disease status, and machine learning. The aim of the study was to test whether cataloging public T cell receptors could identify signatures of past pathogen exposure. Among several hundred genotyped donors of the cohort, an average of approximately 240,000 unique TCR beta nucleotide sequences was sequenced per donor, of which about 18% were non-productive. HLA typing included class I and class II loci at four-digit resolution. Of the roughly 400 genotyped donors, over 80% were placed in the genetic ancestry cluster associated with self-reported Caucasian donors. An early release covering some 640 HLA-typed donors comprised approximately 290 gigabases of sequencing data and some 79 million unique TCR sequences. Every repertoire in the discovery cohort had been generated on one and the same sequencing platform. An earlier analysis of more than 450 of the donors used high-throughput TCR beta sequencing to judge whether each TCR beta V gene segment behaved as functional or pseudogenic. Rather than using new phenotypic data, the later analysis identified candidate immune exposures from TCR beta sequences and from how often those sequences occurred across donors. Five DR-DQ haplotypes were handled as single units for association and clustering, since linkage in the cohort was strong. A later genetic analysis used genome-wide SNP genotypes for about 60% of the roughly 700 donors, treating that subset as a discovery cohort. The research as a whole found: A later genetic analysis reported fewer N-insertions in productive TCRs among donors in an Asian-associated ancestry cluster than the approximately 700-donor mean. When HLA alleles, especially DR and DQ, strongly co-occurred, attributing TCR associations to individual alleles was difficult. The study listed 164 TCR beta chains as associated with cytomegalovirus. The authors suggested that the approach could potentially be generalized to other disease states and immunological phenotypes. Some IMGT-functional V segments, including TRBV6-2 and TRBV6-3, could not be distinguished by the 87-base-pair reads and were therefore excluded. In a later analysis, 16,951 TCR beta sequences were associated with specific HLA alleles at a false discovery rate of 0.05. An association between a missense DCLRE1C variant and V-gene and J-gene trimming of TCR beta chains was found in a later genetic analysis and replicated in an independent cohort. Compared with equally common non-associated chains, HLA-associated TCR beta chains in a later analysis were more clonally expanded and had lower generation probabilities. The presence/absence analyses assumed that sequencing depth was roughly uniform across donors, and that assumption may not be true. A cluster of highly shared sequence variants was judged likely to represent a technical artifact of the sequencing pipeline. Several of the top co-occurrence clusters appeared to be linked to parvovirus B19, influenza, CMV and Epstein-Barr virus, according to a later analysis. In this cohort, only TCR beta chains were sequenced, and detectable features were limited by the absence of alpha or paired-chain data. Most TCR sequences were observed very rarely across donors, whereas some public TCRs were present in many individuals. For the cohort, immune exposure information was limited to CMV serostatus. A further reported finding was that TCR beta sequences accurately predicted the HLA-A and HLA-B alleles for most subjects in the first cohort. An earlier analysis of 587 of the donors showed that most TCR beta V segments appeared in productive rearrangements either about 90% or about 30% of the time, which broadly matched IMGT annotations. Correlated functional status among segregating V segments might be attributable to linkage disequilibrium, but an unknown experimental factor could not be ruled out. Because some donors lacked HLA typing at each locus, the association tests relied only on the typed subset. The earlier analysis of about 600 of the donors excluded some 15 rarely observed V segments, including chromosome 9 orphons, because counts were too low. Cytomegalovirus status was reported to be diagnosed by the classifier with high specificity and sensitivity in both the original and validation cohorts. According to a later analysis, TCR association rates differed among HLA loci, with DRB1 alleles showing the most associated TCRs and HLA-C alleles showing the fewest. A later analysis found that most CMV-associated TCR beta chains appeared HLA-restricted, with HLA associations seemingly driven largely by CMV exposure. A few of the identified cytomegalovirus-associated TCR beta chains were confirmed in vitro to be specific for cytomegalovirus antigens.

The specimen sequenced was PBMCs. The receptor was derived from a woman aged 40 to 49 in good health and CMV-seropositive. The chain couples TRBV11-2 to TRBJ2-3; a weak D assignment points to TRBD1 (6 bases agree). The DNA sequence reads TGTGCCAGCAGTTATACAGGGTTCTCGGATACGCAGTATTTT. It translates to CASSYTGFSDTQYF.